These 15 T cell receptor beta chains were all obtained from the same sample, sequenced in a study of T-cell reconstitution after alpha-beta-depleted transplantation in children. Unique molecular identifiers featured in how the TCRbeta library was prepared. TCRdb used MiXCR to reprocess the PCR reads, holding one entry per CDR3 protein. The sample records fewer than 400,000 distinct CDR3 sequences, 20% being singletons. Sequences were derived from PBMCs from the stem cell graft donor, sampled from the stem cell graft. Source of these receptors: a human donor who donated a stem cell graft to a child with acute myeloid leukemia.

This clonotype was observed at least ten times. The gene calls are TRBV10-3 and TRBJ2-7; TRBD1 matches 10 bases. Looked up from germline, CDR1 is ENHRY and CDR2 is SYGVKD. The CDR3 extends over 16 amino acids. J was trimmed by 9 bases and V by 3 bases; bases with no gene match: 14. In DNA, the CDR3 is TGTGCCATCAGTGACCTCGTGGGGACAGGGGTTGTGAGGCAGTACTTC. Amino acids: CAISDLVGTGVVRQYF.

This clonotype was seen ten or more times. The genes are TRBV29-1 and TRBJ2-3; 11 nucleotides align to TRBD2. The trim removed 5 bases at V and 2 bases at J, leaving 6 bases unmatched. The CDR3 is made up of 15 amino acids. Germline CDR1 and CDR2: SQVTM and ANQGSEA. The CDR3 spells CSVSGTSGSTDTQYF. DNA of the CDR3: TGCAGCGTTTCCGGGACTAGCGGATCCACAGATACGCAGTATTTT.

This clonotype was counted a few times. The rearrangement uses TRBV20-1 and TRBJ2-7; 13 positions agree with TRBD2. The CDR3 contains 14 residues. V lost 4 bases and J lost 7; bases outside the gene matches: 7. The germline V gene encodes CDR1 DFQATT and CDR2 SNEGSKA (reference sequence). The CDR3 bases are TGCAGTGCTATTAAATGGACTAGCGGGAGTGAGCAGTACTTC. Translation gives CSAIKWTSGSEQYF.

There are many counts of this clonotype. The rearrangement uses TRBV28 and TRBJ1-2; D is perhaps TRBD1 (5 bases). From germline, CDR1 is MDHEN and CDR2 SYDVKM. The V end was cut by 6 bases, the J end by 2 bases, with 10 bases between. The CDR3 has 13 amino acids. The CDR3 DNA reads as TGTGCCAGCAGCCCCGGGGCCAACTATGGCTACACCTTC. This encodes CASSPGANYGYTF.

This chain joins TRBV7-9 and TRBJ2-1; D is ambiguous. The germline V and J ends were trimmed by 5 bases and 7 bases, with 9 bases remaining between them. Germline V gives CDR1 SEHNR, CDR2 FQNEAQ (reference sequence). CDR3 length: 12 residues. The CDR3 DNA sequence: TGTGCCAGCAGCGCCCGAACTAATGAGCAGTTCTTC. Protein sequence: CASSARTNEQFF.

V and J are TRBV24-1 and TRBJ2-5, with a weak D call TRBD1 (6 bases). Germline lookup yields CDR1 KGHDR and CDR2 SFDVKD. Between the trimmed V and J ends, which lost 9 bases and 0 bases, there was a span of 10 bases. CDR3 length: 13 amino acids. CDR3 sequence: CATAGDHQETQYF. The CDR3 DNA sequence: TGTGCCACCGCAGGGGACCACCAAGAGACCCAGTACTTC.

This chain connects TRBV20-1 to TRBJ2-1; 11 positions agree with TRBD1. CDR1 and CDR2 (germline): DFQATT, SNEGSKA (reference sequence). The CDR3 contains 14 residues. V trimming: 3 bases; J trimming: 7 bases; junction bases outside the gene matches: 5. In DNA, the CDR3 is TGCAGTGCTAGGCTCGGACAGGGGGCGAATGAGCAGTTCTTC. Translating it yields CSARLGQGANEQFF.

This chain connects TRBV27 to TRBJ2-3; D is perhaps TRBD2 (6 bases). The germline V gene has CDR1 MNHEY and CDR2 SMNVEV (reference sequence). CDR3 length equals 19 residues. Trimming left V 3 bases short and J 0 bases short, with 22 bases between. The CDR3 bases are TGTGCCAGCAGTTTCATTACGAGGGGACTTACTACAAGCACAGATACGCAGTATTTT. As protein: CASSFITRGLTTSTDTQYF.

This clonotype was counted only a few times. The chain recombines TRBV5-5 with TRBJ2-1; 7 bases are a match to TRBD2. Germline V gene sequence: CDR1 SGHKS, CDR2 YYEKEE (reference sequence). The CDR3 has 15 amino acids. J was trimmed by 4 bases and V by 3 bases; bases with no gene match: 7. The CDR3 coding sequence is TGTGCCAGCAGCTCGGGCGCTAGCGGTTACAATGAGCAGTTCTTC. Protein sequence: CASSSGASGYNEQFF.

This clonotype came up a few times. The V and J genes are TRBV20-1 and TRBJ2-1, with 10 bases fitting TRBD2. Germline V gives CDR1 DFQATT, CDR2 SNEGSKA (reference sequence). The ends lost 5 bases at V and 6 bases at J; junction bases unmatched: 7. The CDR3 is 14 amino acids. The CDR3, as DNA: TGCAGTGCTTTAGCGGGAGGTTATATCAATGAGCAGTTCTTC. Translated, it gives CSALAGGYINEQFF.

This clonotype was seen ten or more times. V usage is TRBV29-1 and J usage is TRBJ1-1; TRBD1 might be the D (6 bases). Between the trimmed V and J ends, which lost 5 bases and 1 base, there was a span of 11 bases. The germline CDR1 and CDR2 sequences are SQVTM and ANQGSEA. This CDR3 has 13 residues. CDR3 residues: CSVRTARNTEAFF. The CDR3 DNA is TGCAGCGTTCGGACAGCCAGGAACACTGAAGCTTTCTTT.

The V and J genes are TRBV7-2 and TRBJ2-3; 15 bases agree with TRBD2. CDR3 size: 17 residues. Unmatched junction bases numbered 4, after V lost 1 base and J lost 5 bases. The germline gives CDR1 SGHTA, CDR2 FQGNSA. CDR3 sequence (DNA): TGTGCCAGCAGCTTAGTCGGGACTAGCGGGAGGTTAGATACGCAGTATTTT. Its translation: CASSLVGTSGRLDTQYF.

In DNA form, the CDR3 reads TGTGCCAGCAGTTTTTCGGAGGGCCAGTACTTC. It translates to CASSFSEGQYF. V gene TRBV12-3 or TRBV12-4 combines with J gene TRBJ2-5; D may be TRBD2 (6 bases). V lost 3 bases and J 10 bases, leaving 9 bases between the germline ends. The CDR3 contains 11 residues.

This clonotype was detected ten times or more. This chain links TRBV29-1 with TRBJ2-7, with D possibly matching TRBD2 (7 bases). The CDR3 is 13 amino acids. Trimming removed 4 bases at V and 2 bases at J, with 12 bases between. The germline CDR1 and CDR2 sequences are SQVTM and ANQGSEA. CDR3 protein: CSVGGGAPYEQYF. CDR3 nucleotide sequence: TGCAGCGTTGGTGGGGGGGCCCCCTACGAGCAGTACTTC.

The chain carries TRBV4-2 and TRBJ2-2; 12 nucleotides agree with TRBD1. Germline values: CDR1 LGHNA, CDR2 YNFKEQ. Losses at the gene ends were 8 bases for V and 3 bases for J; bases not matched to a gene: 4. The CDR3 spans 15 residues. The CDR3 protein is CASGGTGGDTGELFF. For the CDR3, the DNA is TGTGCCAGCGGAGGGACAGGGGGCGACACCGGGGAGCTGTTTTTT.